The source of this T cell receptor (beta chain) is a study of cytomegalovirus exposure and HLA in healthy donors (dated by TCRdb to 2016 to 2017). A note on the overall study: A later analysis indicated that the 110 or so validation repertoires were generated on the platform also employed for the 720 or so repertoires of the first cohort. High-throughput TCR immunosequencing, statistical association of individual TCRs with disease status, and machine learning were combined to predict cytomegalovirus infection status. Besides the first cohort of hundreds of subjects, a separate validation cohort made up of 120 different subjects was used. The study aimed to test whether signatures of past pathogen exposure could be identified by cataloging public T cell receptors.

The library relied on the immunoSEQ multiplex PCR assay. Per the original workflow: A statistical classification framework was developed to diagnose cytomegalovirus status using the catalog of TCR beta chain sequences. The table comes from immuneACCESS by way of TCRdb, which keeps in-frame sequences with V and J called. Part of the clones is missing from these tables; in studies checked, under half for an unresolved V gene and the rest for unknown reasons. The V and J calls and clone size are taken from that table; D and trimming were inferred from the DNA. The sample table records some 160,000 clones; approximately 90% of these occur just once. 2.5% to 3.5% of the sample rests with the top ten. Donors formed part of the validation cohort, which comprised approximately 130 subjects and was distinct from the first cohort of under 850 subjects. The CDR3 spans 13 residues, from the cysteine through the phenylalanine. Only the CDR3 DNA is retained, 39 bases long and in frame from the first base. CDR1 and CDR2 (PRHDT, FYEKMQ) derive from the germline V gene (reference sequence). V is shortened by 7 bases, J by 4 bases, and the region joining them spans 13 bases.

Overall results and qualifications from the work: Subsequent analysis determined that TCRs grouped into clusters in the first cohort also showed a tendency toward co-occurrence across the approximately 120 validation repertoires, and about 93% of cluster scores exceeded 0. In the study, around 150 TCR beta chains were listed as associated with cytomegalovirus. A later analysis lacked HLA typing for the validation cohort, so it scored co-occurrence in that cohort across all 110 or so repertoires. Most TCR sequences were observed very rarely across donors, whereas some public TCRs were present in many individuals. The authors suggested that the approach could potentially be extended to other disease states and immunological phenotypes. In both the original and validation cohorts, the classifier was reported to diagnose cytomegalovirus status with high specificity and sensitivity. In vitro tests confirmed that three of the cytomegalovirus-associated TCR beta chains recognize cytomegalovirus antigens.

Of note for this clone: Its antigen remains unidentified. No base quality information exists; no much larger clone differs at one position.

The sequence links TRBV13 to TRBJ2-5; no D gene call is confident. This clonotype was sampled from a man between 18 and 29 years old in good health and CMV-seronegative. Sequencing was done on a sample of PBMCs. The sequenced DNA is TGTGCCAGCAAGGAGAAAAATTCAGAGACCCAGTACTTC. Its amino acids are CASKEKNSETQYF. Outside the CDR3, residues come from the reference TRBV13 and TRBJ2-5 proteins, so the full variable domain is: AAGVIQSPRHLIKEKRETATLKCYPIPRHDTVYWYQQGPGQDPQFLISFYEKMQSDKGSIPDRFSAQQFSDYHSELNMSSLELGDSALYFCASKEKNSETQYFGPGTRLLVL.